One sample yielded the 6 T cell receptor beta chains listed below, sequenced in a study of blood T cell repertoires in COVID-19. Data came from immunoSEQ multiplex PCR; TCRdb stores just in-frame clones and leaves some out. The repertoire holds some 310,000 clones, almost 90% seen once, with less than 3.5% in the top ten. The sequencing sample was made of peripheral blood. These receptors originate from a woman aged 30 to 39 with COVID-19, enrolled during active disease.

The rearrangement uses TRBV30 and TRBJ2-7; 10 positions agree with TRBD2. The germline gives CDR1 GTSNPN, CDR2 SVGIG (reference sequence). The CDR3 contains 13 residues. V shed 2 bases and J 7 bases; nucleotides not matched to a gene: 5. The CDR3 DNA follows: TGTGCCTGGAGTCCCAGGACTAGCGGTGAGCAGTACTTC. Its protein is CAWSPRTSGEQYF.

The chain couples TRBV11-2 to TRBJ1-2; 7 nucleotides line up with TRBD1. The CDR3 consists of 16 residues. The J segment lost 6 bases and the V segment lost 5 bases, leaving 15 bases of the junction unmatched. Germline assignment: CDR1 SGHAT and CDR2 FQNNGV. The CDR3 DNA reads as TGTGCCAGCAGCCCTCTACCCGACAGGGCGGATGATGGCTACACCTTC. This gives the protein CASSPLPDRADDGYTF.

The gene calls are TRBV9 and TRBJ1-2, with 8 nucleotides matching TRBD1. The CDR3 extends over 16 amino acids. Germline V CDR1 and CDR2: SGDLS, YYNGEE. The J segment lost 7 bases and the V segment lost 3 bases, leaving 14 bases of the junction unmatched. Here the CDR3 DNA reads TGTGCCAGCAGCGCGCCCTATAGGACAGGGCGATCTGGCTACACCTTC. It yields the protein CASSAPYRTGRSGYTF.

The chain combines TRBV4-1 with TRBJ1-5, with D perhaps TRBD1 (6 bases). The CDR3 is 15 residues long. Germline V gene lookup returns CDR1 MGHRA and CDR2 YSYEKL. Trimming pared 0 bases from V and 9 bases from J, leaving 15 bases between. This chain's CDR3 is CASSQDVSRGGPQHF. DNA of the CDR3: TGCGCCAGCAGCCAAGACGTCTCGCGAGGGGGGCCCCAGCATTTT.

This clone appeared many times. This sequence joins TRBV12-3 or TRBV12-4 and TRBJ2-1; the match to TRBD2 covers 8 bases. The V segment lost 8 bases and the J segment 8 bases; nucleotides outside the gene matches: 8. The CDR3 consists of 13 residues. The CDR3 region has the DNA TGTGCCAGCCGGGGGGGGAATTCGGATGAGCAGTTCTTC. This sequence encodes CASRGGNSDEQFF.

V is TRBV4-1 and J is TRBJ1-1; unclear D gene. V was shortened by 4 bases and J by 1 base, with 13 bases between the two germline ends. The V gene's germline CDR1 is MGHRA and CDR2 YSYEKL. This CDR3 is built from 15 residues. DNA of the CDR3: TGCGCCAGCAGCCGTTGGTTGGGAGAGAACACTGAAGCTTTCTTT. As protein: CASSRWLGENTEAFF.